This T cell receptor (beta chain) was retrieved from a study of Graves' ophthalmopathy and Graves' hyperthyroidism. Certain patients, namely those with other autoimmune diseases, uncontrolled infections, pregnancy or lactation, were excluded. Losses at the gene ends were 5 bases for V and 3 bases for J; bases not matched to a gene: 9. The CDR3 length is 17 residues. General study results and limits: Blood shared most expanded thyroid clonotypes above 0.001 frequency.

Remarks on this clonotype: Its target is not known.

As the template, RNA transcripts were used to amplify TCR beta CDR3 regions. HTBI primers primed a first-round RT-PCR, and a second-round multiplex PCR followed. TCRdb reprocessed the multiplex PCR reads with MiXCR, giving one entry per CDR3 protein. The sample lists around 660,000 distinct CDR3 sequences; about two fifths were seen once. This chain connects TRBV12-3 or TRBV12-4 to TRBJ1-5; TRBD1 aligns across 11 bases. The sequence was obtained from an adult man with Graves' ophthalmopathy. Sequencing input: peripheral blood. For the CDR3, the DNA is TGTGCCAGCAGTCTAGACCGGGACAGGGGGGTCAATCAGCCCCAGCATTTT. The encoded protein is CASSLDRDRGVNQPQHF.